The next 23 T cell receptor beta chains were all read from a single sample in a study of Ad26.COV2.S vaccination and SARS-CoV-2 variants. TCRdb's table, derived via immunoSEQ multiplex PCR, lists solely in-frame clones and lacks some. Of more than 300,000 clones listed, approximately 86% are singletons. The treatment was: about 20 received Ad26.COV2.S at low or high dose, single or two shots; about 5 received placebo; per-sample allocation not given. Samples came from day 63 after the first vaccine or placebo injection. The sample here was peripheral blood, taken in a trial of Ad26.COV2.S vaccine versus placebo. The receptors derive from a person between 18 and 65 years old who received the Ad26.COV2.S COVID-19 vaccine or a placebo.

This clone was recorded only once. J is TRBJ2-7 and V is TRBV9; no clear D. Germline V CDR1 and CDR2: SGDLS, YYNGEE. Trimming pared 0 bases from V and 3 bases from J, leaving 10 bases between. This CDR3 is 14 amino acids long. The chain's CDR3 is CASSVAENSYEQYF. In nucleotides, the CDR3 is TGTGCCAGCAGCGTAGCTGAGAACAGCTACGAGCAGTACTTC.

V usage is TRBV5-4 and J usage is TRBJ1-1; maybe TRBD1 (5 bases). The length of the CDR3 is 13 residues. The V end was cut by 3 bases, the J end by 2 bases, with 8 bases between. Per the germline V gene, CDR1 is SGHNT and CDR2 is YYREEE (reference sequence). The CDR3 protein is CASSWDGNTEAFF. CDR3 in DNA: TGTGCCAGCAGCTGGGACGGAAACACTGAAGCTTTCTTT.

V usage is TRBV5-1 and J usage is TRBJ1-3, with unresolved D. V lost 2 bases to trimming and J lost 0 bases, with 6 bases between them. CDR3 length: 14 residues. CDR1 is SGHRS, CDR2 YFSETQ, per germline. This CDR3 is CASSFSYSGNTIYF. Here the CDR3 DNA reads TGCGCCAGCAGCTTCTCCTACTCTGGAAACACCATATATTTT. The variable domain in full, completed from reference TRBV5-1 and TRBJ1-3, reads KAGVTQTPRYLIKTRGQQVTLSCSPISGHRSVSWYQQTPGQGLQFLFEYFSETQRNKGNFPGRFSGRQFSNSRSEMNVSTLELGDSALYLCASSFSYSGNTIYFGEGSWLTVV.

This clone was counted once. The chain uses TRBV6-5 and TRBJ2-2; D gene ambiguous. CDR3 length equals 11 residues. Per the germline V gene, CDR1 is MNHEY and CDR2 is SVGAGI. V lost 5 bases and J lost 5, with 3 bases in between. In nucleotides, the CDR3 is TGTGCCAGCAGTCGGACCGGGGAGCTGTTTTTT. Amino acids: CASSRTGELFF.

This chain connects TRBV23-1 to TRBJ2-1; no firm D call. TRBV23-1 is flagged as an ORF with uncertain function. V was clipped by 1 base and J by 10 bases, with 5 bases between them. The CDR3 is 11 residues long. The CDR3 DNA follows: TGCGCCAGCAGTCAATTAAGGGAGCAGTTCTTC. Its protein product is CASSQLREQFF.

The genes are TRBV24-1 and TRBJ2-3, with TRBD2 matching 11 bases. Trimming removed 7 bases from V and 0 bases from J; junction bases left unmatched: 23. The CDR3 has 22 residues. The V gene's germline CDR1 is KGHDR and CDR2 SFDVKD. The CDR3 region has the DNA TGTGCCACCAGCTTAAGGGCCGGGCTAGCGGGGGGACCTCCCATGAGCACAGATACGCAGTATTTT. Residues: CATSLRAGLAGGPPMSTDTQYF.

J is TRBJ2-1 and V is TRBV10-3; 7 bases line up with TRBD2. The CDR3 has 14 residues. Germline CDR1 ENHRY, CDR2 SYGVKD. The junction had 3 bases not matched to a gene; V was cut back by 7 bases and J by 0 bases. In DNA form, the CDR3 reads TGTGCCATCACCAGCGGGGTCTCCTACAATGAGCAGTTCTTC. It encodes CAITSGVSYNEQFF.

The chain has TRBV28 and TRBJ1-1; 7 positions match TRBD1. V was clipped by 6 bases and J by 4 bases; unmatched bases: 11. Looked up from germline, CDR1 is MDHEN and CDR2 is SYDVKM. The CDR3 runs 15 residues. The CDR3 protein is CASRPAQGVVTEAFF. The CDR3 nucleotides read TGTGCCAGCAGGCCCGCGCAGGGGGTGGTCACTGAAGCTTTCTTT.

The chain joins TRBV30 to TRBJ2-7; D not resolved. CDR1 is GTSNPN, CDR2 SVGIG, per germline (reference sequence). The CDR3 is 11 amino acids. V was clipped by 3 bases and J by 0 bases, with 3 bases between them. The CDR3 protein is CAWSPSYEQYF. The CDR3, as DNA: TGTGCCTGGAGCCCCTCCTACGAGCAGTACTTC.

The rearrangement joins TRBV12-5 to TRBJ2-3; D is uncertain. V was clipped by 8 bases and J by 2 bases, with 8 bases between them. The CDR3 is made up of 12 amino acids. From germline, CDR1 is LGHNT and CDR2 FRNRAP. Here the CDR3 reads CASSVDTDTQYF. The CDR3 DNA reads TGTGCTAGTTCTGTGGACACAGATACGCAGTATTTT. Full variable domain (outside the CDR3, taken from reference TRBV12-5 and TRBJ2-3): DARVTQTPRHKVTEMGQEVTMRCQPILGHNTVFWYRQTMMQGLELLAYFRNRAPLDDSGMPKDRFSAEMPDATLATLKIQPSEPRDSAVYFCASSVDTDTQYFGPGTRLTVL.

The rearrangement links TRBV28 to TRBJ1-4, with 10 bases identical to TRBD1. Germline values: CDR1 MDHEN, CDR2 SYDVKM. The CDR3 has 15 residues. Trimming at V came to 2 bases and at J to 6 bases, leaving 3 bases not matched to a gene. CDR3 loop: CASSLTTGGHEKLFF. The CDR3 coding sequence is TGTGCCAGCAGTTTAACGACAGGGGGCCATGAAAAACTGTTTTTT.

J is TRBJ1-1 and V is TRBV6-5; weak D call: TRBD1 (5 bases). Germline assignment: CDR1 MNHEY and CDR2 SVGAGI. The CDR3 extends over 13 amino acids. Trimming took 8 bases from V and 2 from J, leaving 12 bases between them. The CDR3 DNA reads TGTGCCAGCGCTAGACAGCGTAACACTGAAGCTTTCTTT. Protein product: CASARQRNTEAFF.

The J gene is TRBJ2-7, the V gene TRBV9; D tentatively reads TRBD1 or TRBD2 (5 bases each). The CDR3 contains 16 residues. Trimming shortened V by 3 bases and J by 3 bases, and 19 bases separated the two germline ends. CDR1 SGDLS and CDR2 YYNGEE come from the germline V gene. The CDR3 sequence: CASSAGMGVTIYEQYF. CDR3 in DNA: TGTGCCAGCAGCGCTGGAATGGGGGTTACAATCTACGAGCAGTACTTC.

This chain connects TRBV5-1 to TRBJ1-4; 11 positions match TRBD1. The CDR3 length is 21 residues. The germline V gene has CDR1 SGHRS and CDR2 YFSETQ. With V trimmed by 0 bases and J by 0 bases, 13 bases remained unmatched. DNA for the CDR3: TGCGCCAGCAGCTTGGGCACCGGGACAGGGGGTTACTTCTCAACTAATGAAAAACTGTTTTTT. It translates to CASSLGTGTGGYFSTNEKLFF.

The V gene is TRBV3-1 (or the pseudogene TRBV3-2), the J gene TRBJ2-3; TRBD2 is a possible D gene (5 bases). CDR3 length equals 14 residues. Germline assignment: CDR1 LGHDT and CDR2 YNNKEL (reference sequence). Trimming took 4 bases from V and 6 from J, leaving 14 bases between them. The CDR3 nucleotides read TGTGCCAGCAGCCCCGGACTTACGCGGGATACGCAGTATTTT. Translated: CASSPGLTRDTQYF.

This clone was seen once. This rearrangement joins TRBV9 to TRBJ2-7, with TRBD1 as a possible D gene (6 bases). The CDR3 is 15 residues long. Trimming shortened V by 4 bases and J by 0 bases, and 14 bases separated the two germline ends. CDR1 and CDR2 (germline): SGDLS, YYNGEE. In DNA form, the CDR3 reads TGTGCCAGCAGCACAACGACAGGCTACTCCTACGAGCAGTACTTC. Its translation is CASSTTTGYSYEQYF. The full variable domain, its missing parts supplied by reference TRBV9 and TRBJ2-7, is DSGVTQTPKHLITATGQRVTLRCSPRSGDLSVYWYQQSLDQGLQFLIQYYNGEERAKGNILERFSAQQFPDLHSELNLSSLELGDSALYFCASSTTTGYSYEQYFGPGTRLTVT.

The chain links TRBV5-1 to TRBJ1-3, with 9 nucleotides matching TRBD1. The V gene's germline CDR1 is SGHRS and CDR2 YFSETQ. The CDR3 extends over 15 amino acids. J was trimmed by 3 bases and V by 5 bases; bases with no gene match: 6. The CDR3 bases are TGCGCCAGCAGACAAGGGACAGGGTATGGAAACACCATATATTTT. Amino acid sequence: CASRQGTGYGNTIYF. The full variable domain, with the rest looked up from reference TRBV5-1 and TRBJ1-3, is KAGVTQTPRYLIKTRGQQVTLSCSPISGHRSVSWYQQTPGQGLQFLFEYFSETQRNKGNFPGRFSGRQFSNSRSEMNVSTLELGDSALYLCASRQGTGYGNTIYFGEGSWLTVV.

The chain links TRBV7-9 to TRBJ1-2, with no clear D. Germline V gene sequence: CDR1 SEHNR, CDR2 FQNEAQ (reference sequence). The CDR3 has 15 residues. The V end lost 3 bases, the J end lost 0 bases, and 11 bases lay between the germline ends. CDR3 region: CASSLATRANYGYTF. CDR3 coding DNA: TGTGCCAGCAGCTTGGCCACCCGAGCTAACTATGGCTACACCTTC.

V and J are TRBV7-8 and TRBJ2-2, with D perhaps TRBD1 (5 bases). Trimming shortened V by 1 base and J by 2 bases, and 11 bases separated the two germline ends. The germline V gene encodes CDR1 SGHVS and CDR2 FQNEAQ. The CDR3 extends over 16 amino acids. CDR3 sequence: CASSLVRADNTGELFF. The CDR3 DNA sequence: TGTGCCAGCAGCTTAGTCAGGGCTGATAACACCGGGGAGCTGTTTTTT.

V usage is TRBV28 and J usage is TRBJ1-1; the D gene is possibly TRBD1 (6 bases). The CDR3 covers 14 residues. CDR1 and CDR2 (germline): MDHEN, SYDVKM. Deletions cut 6 bases from V and 3 bases from J, with 14 bases between. The CDR3 protein is CASRDRYFYTEAFF. The CDR3 region has the DNA TGTGCCAGCAGGGACAGATACTTTTACACTGAAGCTTTCTTT. The whole variable domain, filled in from reference TRBV28 and TRBJ1-1, reads DVKVTQSSRYLVKRTGEKVFLECVQDMDHENMFWYRQDPGLGLRLIYFSYDVKMKEKGDIPEGYSVSREKKERFSLILESASTNQTSMYLCASRDRYFYTEAFFGQGTRLTVV.

Points on this clone: This CDR3 is also generated by other DNA sequences in the sample. The rearrangement joins TRBV29-1 to TRBJ2-7; D uncertain. CDR3 size: 11 residues. Germline V gene sequence: CDR1 SQVTM, CDR2 ANQGSEA. Trimming took off 4 bases at V and 1 base at J, with 5 bases between the two ends. The chain's CDR3 is CSVAGSYEQYF. The CDR3 DNA sequence: TGCAGCGTTGCTGGTTCCTACGAGCAGTACTTC.

This rearrangement joins TRBV5-1 to TRBJ1-1; no reliable D call. The CDR3 runs to 13 residues. V was pared by 7 bases and J by 2 bases, with 12 bases between. In germline, CDR1 is SGHRS, CDR2 YFSETQ. The CDR3 DNA reads TGCGCCAGCTGCTCGGTCCCCAACACTGAAGCTTTCTTT. This encodes CASCSVPNTEAFF.

V is TRBV4-1 and J is TRBJ2-7; D remains ambiguous. CDR3 length: 14 residues. Germline loops: CDR1 MGHRA, CDR2 YSYEKL. V dropped 6 bases and J dropped 5 bases, with 17 bases sitting between them. The CDR3 DNA sequence: TGCGCCAGCAGTATAGCAGGCTCCGCGGACGAGCAGTACTTC. It translates to CASSIAGSADEQYF.